This T cell receptor (beta chain) was obtained from a study of T cell responses to AZD1222 COVID-19 vaccine. Study-wide context: Second doses at about 4 or about 12 weeks were pooled.

Germline V gene lookup returns CDR1 KGHDR and CDR2 SFDVKD. The germline V and J ends were trimmed by 0 bases and 8 bases, with 12 bases remaining between them. The CDR3 consists of 15 residues. Sequencing used immunoSEQ multiplex PCR; TCRdb keeps in-frame clones, though not all of them. Of about 110,000 clones listed, around nine tenths are singletons. This TCR was recovered from an adult in good health. This sequence joins TRBV24-1 and TRBJ2-2; D not certain. Sequenced material: peripheral blood, taken on day 0 of AZD1222 vaccination. CDR3 sequence (DNA): TGTGCCACCAGTGATTTGGGGCAGCCCAGGGGGGAGCTGTTTTTT. Encoded protein: CATSDLGQPRGELFF.